The clone carrying this TCR beta chain has just a few counts. What it recognizes is unknown. This sample was taken from a study of cytomegalovirus exposure and HLA in healthy donors. General study findings and limits: Earlier findings revealed that most TCR beta V segments proved productive either about 87% or about 30% of the time. Listed as cytomegalovirus-associated were 170 or so TCR beta chains. In a later analysis, TCR association rates varied by HLA locus: DRB1 most, HLA-C fewest. According to a later analysis, donors in an Asian-associated ancestry cluster reportedly had fewer N-insertions than the roughly 720-donor mean.

Trimming stripped 0 bases from V and 3 bases from J, with 13 bases between. The CDR3 has 15 amino acids. Germline values: CDR1 SGDLS, CDR2 YYNGEE. A multiplex PCR was run with 60 Vbeta primers and 13 Jbeta primers. Here immunoSEQ multiplex PCR was the method, and the copy in TCRdb shows in-frame clones only, minus some. The sample includes 150,000 to 200,000 clones, more than 70% of them seen just once. The receptor was derived from a boy under 18 in good health and CMV-seronegative. The gene calls are TRBV9 and TRBJ2-7, with unresolved D. Sequencing input: PBMCs. The DNA of the CDR3 is TGTGCCAGCAGCGTAGTTCCGGGTGGAGACTACGAGCAGTACTTC. Protein product: CASSVVPGGDYEQYF.